The entry below describes one T cell receptor beta chain. The data originate from a study of blood T cell repertoires in COVID-19. In the original processing: Amplification of reference gene primers was used by the study to estimate nucleated cell counts. Using immunoSEQ multiplex PCR, the repertoire was profiled, and TCRdb retains in-frame clones only, with some absent. That table furnishes V, J and clone size, whereas the DNA furnished D and trimming. Here the sample spans under 140,000 clones, more than 65% being singletons. The TCR originated in an elderly woman with acute or convalescent COVID-19. What was sequenced was peripheral blood.

CDR3 sequence (DNA): TGTGCCAGCAGCCGAGGACTAGCGGGGTCGGGCGAAGAGACCCAGTACTTC. Translation: CASSRGLAGSGEETQYF. The chain couples TRBV7-9 to TRBJ2-5; TRBD2 matches 12 bases. The V segment lost 5 bases and the J segment 3 bases; nucleotides outside the gene matches: 10. The CDR3 contains 17 residues. Germline values: CDR1 SEHNR, CDR2 FQNEAQ (reference sequence). Full variable domain (remainder filled in from reference TRBV7-9 and TRBJ2-5): DTGVSQNPRHKITKRGQNVTFRCDPISEHNRLYWYRQTLGQGPEFLTYFQNEAQLEKSRLLSDRFSAERPKGSFSTLEIQRTEQGDSAMYLCASSRGLAGSGEETQYFGPGTRLLVL.